These T cell receptor beta chains were read from a single sample in a study of early T cells in non-severe SARS-CoV-2 infection. MiXCR was run by TCRdb on the 5' RACE reads, yielding one entry per CDR3 protein. The top ten hold around 1.5% of the sample, which has some 60,000 distinct CDR3 sequences, around 12% seen once. The starting material was whole blood, obtained at baseline. These receptors were collected from an adult who was a healthcare worker with PCR-confirmed SARS-CoV-2 infection or an uninfected control (not recorded which). CDR3s include the opening cysteine and the closing phenylalanine or tryptophan. D genes are given only for firm matches. Clone size is shown for a subset of rows, as once, few, many or a class of expanded clone.

CDR3aa: CASSLAGSTDTQYF
CDR3nt: TGTGCCAGCTCCCTGGCGGGGAGCACAGATACGCAGTATTTT
abundance: many
len: 14
j_gene: TRBJ2-3
d_gene: .
v_gene: TRBV5-4

CDR3aa: CASSYARGGEQYF
CDR3nt: TGTGCCAGCAGCTACGCCAGGGGCGGCGAGCAGTACTTC
abundance: .
len: 13
j_gene: TRBJ2-7
d_gene: .
v_gene: TRBV6-5

CDR3aa: CASSLTPTGANEQFF
CDR3nt: TGTGCCAGCAGTTTAACCCCCACAGGGGCCAATGAGCAGTTCTTC
abundance: few
len: 15
j_gene: TRBJ2-1
d_gene: TRBD1
v_gene: TRBV28

CDR3aa: CASSLLPGESRGAFF
CDR3nt: TGTGCCAGCAGCTTGCTCCCCGGGGAAAGCAGGGGAGCTTTCTTT
abundance: .
len: 15
j_gene: TRBJ1-1
d_gene: .
v_gene: TRBV5-5

CDR3aa: CATERSPEQYF
CDR3nt: TGTGCCACCGAACGTTCTCCCGAGCAGTACTTC
abundance: many
len: 11
j_gene: TRBJ2-7
d_gene: .
v_gene: TRBV6-2/TRBV6-3

CDR3aa: CASSLVGYGNEQFF
CDR3nt: TGTGCCAGCAGCCTGGTAGGGTATGGCAATGAGCAGTTCTTC
abundance: medium-sized
len: 14
j_gene: TRBJ2-1
d_gene: .
v_gene: TRBV14

CDR3aa: CASRPTGSGDTQYF
CDR3nt: TGTGCCAGCAGACCCACAGGGTCCGGAGATACGCAGTATTTT
abundance: few
len: 14
j_gene: TRBJ2-3
d_gene: .
v_gene: TRBV6-2/TRBV6-3

CDR3aa: CASREQGVSNQPQHF
CDR3nt: TGTGCCAGTAGGGAACAGGGAGTAAGCAATCAGCCCCAGCATTTT
abundance: .
len: 15
j_gene: TRBJ1-5
d_gene: .
v_gene: TRBV19

CDR3aa: CSAPQGVLDTQYF
CDR3nt: TGCAGTGCGCCACAGGGTGTTTTAGATACGCAGTATTTT
abundance: .
len: 13
j_gene: TRBJ2-3
d_gene: .
v_gene: TRBV20-1

CDR3aa: CASRDRGGDGYTF
CDR3nt: TGTGCCAGCAGGGACAGGGGAGGGGATGGCTACACCTTC
abundance: .
len: 13
j_gene: TRBJ1-2
d_gene: TRBD1
v_gene: TRBV2

CDR3aa: CASSLTGDTEAFF
CDR3nt: TGCGCCAGCAGCTTGACAGGGGACACTGAAGCTTTCTTT
abundance: many
len: 13
j_gene: TRBJ1-1
d_gene: TRBD1
v_gene: TRBV5-1

CDR3aa: CASRTEQGTEAFF
CDR3nt: TGTGCCAGCAGGACTGAACAGGGGACTGAAGCTTTCTTT
abundance: .
len: 13
j_gene: TRBJ1-1
d_gene: TRBD1
v_gene: TRBV28

CDR3aa: CASSSGTDYGYTF
CDR3nt: TGTGCCAGCTCAAGCGGGACCGATTATGGCTACACCTTC
abundance: many
len: 13
j_gene: TRBJ1-2
d_gene: .
v_gene: TRBV18

CDR3aa: CASSQLAEELFF
CDR3nt: TGTGCCAGCAGCCAACTAGCGGAAGAGCTGTTTTTT
abundance: many
len: 12
j_gene: TRBJ2-2
d_gene: TRBD2
v_gene: TRBV3-1

CDR3aa: CASSPTSGSPHEQFF
CDR3nt: TGCGCCAGCAGCCCCACTAGCGGGAGTCCCCATGAGCAGTTCTTC
abundance: few
len: 15
j_gene: TRBJ2-1
d_gene: TRBD2
v_gene: TRBV5-1

CDR3aa: CATSESGTGATDTQYF
CDR3nt: TGTGCCACCAGTGAATCCGGGACAGGGGCGACAGATACGCAGTATTTT
abundance: few
len: 16
j_gene: TRBJ2-3
d_gene: TRBD1
v_gene: TRBV24-1

CDR3aa: CASSQAGPRNEQFF
CDR3nt: TGTGCCAGCAGCCAAGCGGGACCTCGCAATGAGCAGTTCTTC
abundance: few
len: 14
j_gene: TRBJ2-1
d_gene: .
v_gene: TRBV14

CDR3aa: CASSLISYEQYF
CDR3nt: TGTGCCAGCAGTTTAATCTCCTACGAGCAGTACTTC
abundance: .
len: 12
j_gene: TRBJ2-7
d_gene: .
v_gene: TRBV28

CDR3aa: CASRGVAGGMDTQYF
CDR3nt: TGTGCCAGCAGAGGAGTAGCGGGGGGCATGGATACGCAGTATTTT
abundance: many
len: 15
j_gene: TRBJ2-3
d_gene: TRBD2
v_gene: TRBV6-4

CDR3aa: CASSVEWGGTTDTQYF
CDR3nt: TGTGCCAGCAGCGTAGAATGGGGCGGAACCACAGATACGCAGTATTTT
abundance: many
len: 16
j_gene: TRBJ2-3
d_gene: .
v_gene: TRBV9

CDR3aa: CASSHGGGTYQETQYF
CDR3nt: TGCGCCAGCAGCCATGGGGGAGGCACCTACCAAGAGACCCAGTACTTC
abundance: few
len: 16
j_gene: TRBJ2-5
d_gene: .
v_gene: TRBV4-3

CDR3aa: CASSPPQGGKAKNIQYF
CDR3nt: TGTGCCAGCAGCCCACCCCAGGGAGGGAAGGCCAAAAACATTCAGTACTTC
abundance: few
len: 17
j_gene: TRBJ2-4
d_gene: TRBD2
v_gene: TRBV13

CDR3aa: CASRALRRDYFSGTDTQYF
CDR3nt: TGTGCCAGCAGGGCCTTACGCCGGGACTACTTCTCGGGCACAGATACGCAGTATTTT
abundance: few
len: 19
j_gene: TRBJ2-3
d_gene: TRBD2
v_gene: TRBV7-2

CDR3aa: CASSQPETGELFF
CDR3nt: TGTGCCAGCAGTCAACCTGAGACCGGGGAGCTGTTTTTT
abundance: many
len: 13
j_gene: TRBJ2-2
d_gene: .
v_gene: TRBV6-2/TRBV6-3

CDR3aa: CASSFDGGMASYEQYF
CDR3nt: TGTGCCAGCTCATTTGATGGGGGTATGGCCTCCTACGAGCAGTACTTC
abundance: .
len: 16
j_gene: TRBJ2-7
d_gene: .
v_gene: TRBV18

CDR3aa: CASSLGTSGEYNEQFF
CDR3nt: TGTGCCAGCAGCCTCGGGACTAGCGGGGAATACAATGAGCAGTTCTTC
abundance: .
len: 16
j_gene: TRBJ2-1
d_gene: TRBD2
v_gene: TRBV13

CDR3aa: CATSARGQGNNQPQHF
CDR3nt: TGTGCCACCAGTGCCCGAGGACAGGGGAACAATCAGCCCCAGCATTTT
abundance: .
len: 16
j_gene: TRBJ1-5
d_gene: TRBD1
v_gene: TRBV24-1

CDR3aa: CASSLAAGVTEQFF
CDR3nt: TGTGCCAGTAGTCTTGCTGCAGGGGTGACTGAGCAGTTCTTC
abundance: many
len: 14
j_gene: TRBJ2-1
d_gene: .
v_gene: TRBV19

CDR3aa: CASSSVYYNSPLHF
CDR3nt: TGTGCCAGCAGCTCGGTTTACTATAATTCACCCCTCCACTTT
abundance: few
len: 14
j_gene: TRBJ1-6
d_gene: .
v_gene: TRBV5-6

CDR3aa: CASSFRQGNTEAFF
CDR3nt: TGTGCCAGCAGCTTTCGACAGGGAAACACTGAAGCTTTCTTT
abundance: few
len: 14
j_gene: TRBJ1-1
d_gene: TRBD1
v_gene: TRBV13

CDR3aa: CASSPLSGGSTDTQYF
CDR3nt: TGTGCCAGCTCACCACTCTCGGGGGGTAGCACAGATACGCAGTATTTT
abundance: few
len: 16
j_gene: TRBJ2-3
d_gene: TRBD2
v_gene: TRBV18

CDR3aa: CASRPLDRANYGYTF
CDR3nt: TGTGCCAGCAGACCTCTCGACAGGGCTAACTATGGCTACACCTTC
abundance: many
len: 15
j_gene: TRBJ1-2
d_gene: TRBD1
v_gene: TRBV6-2/TRBV6-3

CDR3aa: CASSLWGTGSIQYF
CDR3nt: TGTGCCAGCAGCTTGTGGGGGACAGGGAGCATTCAGTACTTC
abundance: .
len: 14
j_gene: TRBJ2-4
d_gene: TRBD1
v_gene: TRBV5-4

CDR3aa: CASSRTTSRGYGYTF
CDR3nt: TGTGCCAGCAGTCGGACCACGTCTAGGGGCTATGGCTACACCTTC
abundance: .
len: 15
j_gene: TRBJ1-2
d_gene: .
v_gene: TRBV12-3/TRBV12-4

CDR3aa: CSARPTNTGELFF
CDR3nt: TGCAGTGCTAGGCCCACGAACACCGGGGAGCTGTTTTTT
abundance: .
len: 13
j_gene: TRBJ2-2
d_gene: .
v_gene: TRBV20-1

CDR3aa: CASSGGAETFPVYEQYF
CDR3nt: TGTGCCAGCAGCGGGGGGGCCGAAACCTTCCCAGTCTACGAGCAGTACTTC
abundance: many
len: 17
j_gene: TRBJ2-7
d_gene: TRBD2
v_gene: TRBV12-3/TRBV12-4

CDR3aa: CASSLGTGSTGELFF
CDR3nt: TGTGCCAGCAGCTTGGGGACAGGGAGCACCGGGGAGCTGTTTTTT
abundance: .
len: 15
j_gene: TRBJ2-2
d_gene: TRBD1
v_gene: TRBV13

CDR3aa: CASSSSTNEKLFF
CDR3nt: TGCGCCAGCAGCAGCAGCACTAATGAAAAACTGTTTTTT
abundance: many
len: 13
j_gene: TRBJ1-4
d_gene: .
v_gene: TRBV4-3

CDR3aa: CASSYSNVGPDTQYF
CDR3nt: TGTGCCAGCAGTTACTCGAACGTGGGGCCAGATACGCAGTATTTT
abundance: few
len: 15
j_gene: TRBJ2-3
d_gene: .
v_gene: TRBV6-2/TRBV6-3

CDR3aa: CASSGKQGNEQFF
CDR3nt: TGTGCCAGCAGTGGGAAACAGGGAAATGAGCAGTTCTTC
abundance: .
len: 13
j_gene: TRBJ2-1
d_gene: .
v_gene: TRBV25-1

CDR3aa: CASSQASERIYEQYF
CDR3nt: TGTGCCAGCAGCCAGGCGAGCGAACGTATCTACGAGCAGTACTTC
abundance: .
len: 15
j_gene: TRBJ2-7
d_gene: .
v_gene: TRBV7-2

CDR3aa: CSVDRMGTEAFF
CDR3nt: TGCAGCGTTGATAGGATGGGCACTGAAGCTTTCTTT
abundance: few
len: 12
j_gene: TRBJ1-1
d_gene: .
v_gene: TRBV29-1

CDR3aa: CASSLGGGLTDTQYF
CDR3nt: TGCGCCAGCAGCTTGGGTGGAGGGTTGACAGATACGCAGTATTTT
abundance: few
len: 15
j_gene: TRBJ2-3
d_gene: .
v_gene: TRBV5-1

CDR3aa: CASSLAGGENTEAFF
CDR3nt: TGCGCCAGCAGCTTGGCAGGGGGAGAAAACACTGAAGCTTTCTTT
abundance: few
len: 15
j_gene: TRBJ1-1
d_gene: TRBD1
v_gene: TRBV5-1

CDR3aa: CASSYFESYEQYF
CDR3nt: TGTGCCAGCAGTTACTTTGAATCCTACGAGCAGTACTTC
abundance: .
len: 13
j_gene: TRBJ2-7
d_gene: .
v_gene: TRBV6-2/TRBV6-3

CDR3aa: CASSLEASGTPYEQYF
CDR3nt: TGTGCCAGCAGCTTAGAGGCTAGCGGGACTCCCTACGAGCAGTACTTC
abundance: .
len: 16
j_gene: TRBJ2-7
d_gene: TRBD2
v_gene: TRBV7-2

CDR3aa: CSARDLGAVNTEAFF
CDR3nt: TGCAGTGCTAGAGATCTCGGTGCGGTGAACACTGAAGCTTTCTTT
abundance: .
len: 15
j_gene: TRBJ1-1
d_gene: .
v_gene: TRBV20-1

CDR3aa: CASSLARDYEQYF
CDR3nt: TGTGCCAGCAGTTTAGCCCGGGACTACGAGCAGTACTTC
abundance: many
len: 13
j_gene: TRBJ2-7
d_gene: .
v_gene: TRBV12-3/TRBV12-4